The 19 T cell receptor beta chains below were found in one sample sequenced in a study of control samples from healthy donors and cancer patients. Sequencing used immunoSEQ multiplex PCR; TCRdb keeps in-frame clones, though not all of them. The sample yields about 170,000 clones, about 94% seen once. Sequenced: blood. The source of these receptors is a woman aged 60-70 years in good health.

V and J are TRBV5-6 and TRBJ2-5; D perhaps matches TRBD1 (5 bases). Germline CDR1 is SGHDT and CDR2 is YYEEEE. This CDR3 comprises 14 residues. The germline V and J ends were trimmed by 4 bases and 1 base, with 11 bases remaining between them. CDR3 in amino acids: CASSDRTPQETQYF. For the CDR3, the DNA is TGTGCCAGCAGCGACCGGACACCCCAAGAGACCCAGTACTTC.

The CDR3 DNA follows: TGTGCCAGCAGCGTAGACGCCAACTATGGCTACACCTTC. Protein sequence: CASSVDANYGYTF. The chain joins TRBV9 to TRBJ1-2; D remains ambiguous. The germline V gene has CDR1 SGDLS and CDR2 YYNGEE. The CDR3 spans 13 residues. Between the trimmed V and J ends, which lost 0 bases and 2 bases, there was a span of 5 bases.

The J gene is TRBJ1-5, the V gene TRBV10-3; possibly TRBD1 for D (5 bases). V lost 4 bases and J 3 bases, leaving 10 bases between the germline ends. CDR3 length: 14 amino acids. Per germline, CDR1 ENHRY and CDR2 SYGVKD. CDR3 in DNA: TGTGCCATCAGTGGACAGCCCTCCAATCAGCCCCAGCATTTT. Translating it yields CAISGQPSNQPQHF.

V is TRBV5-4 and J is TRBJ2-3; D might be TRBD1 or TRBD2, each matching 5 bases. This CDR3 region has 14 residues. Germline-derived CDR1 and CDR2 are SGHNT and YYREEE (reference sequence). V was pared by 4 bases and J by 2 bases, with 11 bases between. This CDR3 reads CASSPGTTTDTQYF. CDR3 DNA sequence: TGTGCCAGCAGCCCCGGGACCACCACAGATACGCAGTATTTT.

This chain's CDR3 is CASSLGGTQSTDTQYF. DNA of the CDR3: TGCGCCAGCAGCTTGGGAGGGACACAAAGCACAGATACGCAGTATTTT. The chain uses TRBV5-1 and TRBJ2-3; a weak D match, TRBD1 (6 bases). The CDR3 is 16 residues long. CDR1 SGHRS and CDR2 YFSETQ come from the germline V gene. The V and J ends lost 0 bases and 0 bases respectively, with 11 bases between them.

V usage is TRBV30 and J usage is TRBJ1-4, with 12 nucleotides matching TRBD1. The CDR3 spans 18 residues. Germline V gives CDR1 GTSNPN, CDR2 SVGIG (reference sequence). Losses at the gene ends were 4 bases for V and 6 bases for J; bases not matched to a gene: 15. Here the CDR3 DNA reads TGTGCCTGGAATGTAGGGTCCGGGACAGGGGGCTATTATGAAAAACTGTTTTTT. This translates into CAWNVGSGTGGYYEKLFF.

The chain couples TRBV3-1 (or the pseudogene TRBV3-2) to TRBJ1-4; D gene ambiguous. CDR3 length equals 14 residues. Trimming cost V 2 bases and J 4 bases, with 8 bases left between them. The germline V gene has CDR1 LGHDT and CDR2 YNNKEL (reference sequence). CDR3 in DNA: TGTGCCAGCAGCCAAAACAGTAATAATGAAAAACTGTTTTTT. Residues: CASSQNSNNEKLFF.

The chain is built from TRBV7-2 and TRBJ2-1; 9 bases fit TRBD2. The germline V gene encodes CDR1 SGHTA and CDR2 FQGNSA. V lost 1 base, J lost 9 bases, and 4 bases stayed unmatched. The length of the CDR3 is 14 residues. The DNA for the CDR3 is TGTGCCAGCAGCTTAGGGCTAGCGGGGTTTGAGCAGTTCTTC. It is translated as CASSLGLAGFEQFF. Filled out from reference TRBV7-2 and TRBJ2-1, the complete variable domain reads GAGVSQSPSNKVTEKGKDVELRCDPISGHTALYWYRQSLGQGLEFLIYFQGNSAPDKSGLPSDRFSAERTGGSVSTLTIQRTQQEDSAVYLCASSLGLAGFEQFFGPGTRLTVL.

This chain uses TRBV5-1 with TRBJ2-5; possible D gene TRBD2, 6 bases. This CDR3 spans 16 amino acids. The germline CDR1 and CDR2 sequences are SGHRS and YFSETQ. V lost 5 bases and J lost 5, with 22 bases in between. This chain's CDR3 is CASSLGFVRGGETQYF. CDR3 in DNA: TGCGCCAGCAGTCTGGGGTTCGTGCGGGGTGGCGAGACCCAGTACTTC.

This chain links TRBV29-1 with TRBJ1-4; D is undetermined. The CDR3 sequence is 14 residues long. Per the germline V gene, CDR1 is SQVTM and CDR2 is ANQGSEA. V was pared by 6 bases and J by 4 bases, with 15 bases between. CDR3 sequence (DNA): TGCAGCGTCACGGACCAGGAGAATAATGAAAAACTGTTTTTT. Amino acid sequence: CSVTDQENNEKLFF.

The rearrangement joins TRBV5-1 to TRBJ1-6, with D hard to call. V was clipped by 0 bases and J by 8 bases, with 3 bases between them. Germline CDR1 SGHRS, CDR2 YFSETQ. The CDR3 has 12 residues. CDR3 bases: TGCGCCAGCAGCTTGGGTGATTCACCCCTCCACTTT. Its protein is CASSLGDSPLHF.

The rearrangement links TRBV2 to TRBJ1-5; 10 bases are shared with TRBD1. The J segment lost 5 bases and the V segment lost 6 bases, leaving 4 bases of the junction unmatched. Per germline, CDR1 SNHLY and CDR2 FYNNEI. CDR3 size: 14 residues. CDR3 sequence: CASSRQGAYQPQHF. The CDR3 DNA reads TGTGCCAGCAGCAGACAGGGGGCTTATCAGCCCCAGCATTTT.

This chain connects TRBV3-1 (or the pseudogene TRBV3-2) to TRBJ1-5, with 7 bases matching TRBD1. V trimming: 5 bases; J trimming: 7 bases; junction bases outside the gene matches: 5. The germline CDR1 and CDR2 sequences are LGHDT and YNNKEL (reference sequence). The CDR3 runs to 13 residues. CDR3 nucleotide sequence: TGTGCCAGCAGCGACGGACAGGCCCAGCCCCAGCATTTT. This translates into CASSDGQAQPQHF.

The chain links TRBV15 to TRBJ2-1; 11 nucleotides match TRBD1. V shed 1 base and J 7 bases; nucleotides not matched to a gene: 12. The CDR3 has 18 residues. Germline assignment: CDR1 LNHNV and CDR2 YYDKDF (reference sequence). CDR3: CATSRALLGQGVWNEQFF. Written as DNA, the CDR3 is TGTGCCACCAGCAGAGCATTACTGGGACAGGGGGTTTGGAATGAGCAGTTCTTC. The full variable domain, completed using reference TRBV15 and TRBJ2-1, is DAMVIQNPRYQVTQFGKPVTLSCSQTLNHNVMYWYQQKSSQAPKLLFHYYDKDFNNEADTPDNFQSRRPNTSFCFLDIRSPGLGDTAMYLCATSRALLGQGVWNEQFFGPGTRLTVL.

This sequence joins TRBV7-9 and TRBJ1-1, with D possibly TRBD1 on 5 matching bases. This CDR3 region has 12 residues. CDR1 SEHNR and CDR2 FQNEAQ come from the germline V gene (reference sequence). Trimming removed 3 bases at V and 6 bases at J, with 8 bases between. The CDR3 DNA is TGTGCCAGCAGCTTCAGGGTGCCTGAAGCTTTCTTT. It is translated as CASSFRVPEAFF.

This CDR3 reads CASSYEGLAKNIQYF. In DNA form, the CDR3 reads TGTGCCAGCAGCTACGAGGGACTAGCCAAAAACATTCAGTACTTC. The J gene is TRBJ2-4, the V gene TRBV5-6; D perhaps matches TRBD2 (6 bases). This CDR3 has 15 amino acids. V lost 3 bases, J lost 0 bases, and 10 bases lay in between. The germline V gene has CDR1 SGHDT and CDR2 YYEEEE.

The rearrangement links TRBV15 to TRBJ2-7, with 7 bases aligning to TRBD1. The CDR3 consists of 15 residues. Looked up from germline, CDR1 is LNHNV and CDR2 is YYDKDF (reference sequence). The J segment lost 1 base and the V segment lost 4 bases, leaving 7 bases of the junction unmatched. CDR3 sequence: CATSTPRGTSYEQYF. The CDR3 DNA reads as TGTGCCACCAGCACACCCAGGGGGACATCCTACGAGCAGTACTTC.

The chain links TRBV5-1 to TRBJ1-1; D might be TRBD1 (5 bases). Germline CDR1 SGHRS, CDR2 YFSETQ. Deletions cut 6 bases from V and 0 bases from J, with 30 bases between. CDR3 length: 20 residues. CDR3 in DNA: TGCGCCAGCACCACCGGCCCGGTCGCCAGGGATTATGGAGTGAACACTGAAGCTTTCTTT. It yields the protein CASTTGPVARDYGVNTEAFF.

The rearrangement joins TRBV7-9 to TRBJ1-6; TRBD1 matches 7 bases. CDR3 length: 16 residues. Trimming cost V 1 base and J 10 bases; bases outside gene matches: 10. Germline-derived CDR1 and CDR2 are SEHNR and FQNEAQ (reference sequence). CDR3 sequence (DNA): TGTGCCAGCAGCTTAGGGGGAGGGGGCGCTGGATCACCCCTCCACTTT. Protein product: CASSLGGGGAGSPLHF.